This is a list of T cell receptor beta chains from one sample in a study of cytomegalovirus exposure and HLA in healthy donors. The method was immunoSEQ multiplex PCR; TCRdb's version includes in-frame clones alone and lacks a portion of them. The data show about 160,000 clones, over 80% seen once. Input material: PBMCs. These receptors came from a girl aged 10 to 17 in good health and CMV-seropositive. Both conserved end residues are part of each CDR3. The D gene is left open where the match is weak. Size is stated for part of the rows, as once, few or many counts, or as a class when the clone is expanded.

>.|TRBJ2-1|TRBV19|TRBD1
CASSPLGQGDNEQFF
TGTGCCAGTAGTCCCCTGGGACAGGGCGACAATGAGCAGTTCTTC
>once|TRBJ2-7|TRBV6-6|.
CAYPRASSSYEQYF
TGTGCCTACCCCAGGGCCTCTTCTTCCTACGAGCAGTACTTC
>.|TRBJ2-7|TRBV7-9|TRBD2
CASSSGTSGNYEQYF
TGTGCCAGCAGCTCCGGGACTAGCGGGAACTACGAGCAGTACTTC
>.|TRBJ2-4|TRBV7-9|TRBD1
CASSSWTGGLNIQYF
TGTGCCAGCAGCTCTTGGACAGGGGGCTTGAACATTCAGTACTTC
>.|TRBJ1-1|TRBV5-4|TRBD1
CASSMEQGAQTEAFF
TGTGCCAGCAGCATGGAACAGGGGGCGCAAACTGAAGCTTTCTTT
>.|TRBJ1-2|TRBV27|.
CASGDGLSYGYTF
TGTGCCAGCGGTGACGGGTTATCCTATGGCTACACCTTC
>.|TRBJ2-7|TRBV7-8|TRBD1
CASSFPGQGYEQYF
TGTGCCAGCAGCTTCCCGGGACAGGGGTACGAGCAGTACTTC
>.|TRBJ1-1|TRBV28|.
CASSPQRGWNTEAFF
TGTGCCAGCAGTCCCCAACGGGGGTGGAACACTGAAGCTTTCTTT
>.|TRBJ1-1|TRBV28|TRBD1
CASRAPGQGAFF
TGTGCCAGCAGAGCCCCGGGACAGGGAGCTTTCTTT
>.|TRBJ2-2|TRBV19|TRBD1
CASSSGTGLSTGELFF
TGTGCCAGTAGTTCAGGGACAGGGCTAAGCACCGGGGAGCTGTTTTTT